This TCR beta chain was identified in a study of blood T cell repertoires in COVID-19. CDR3 length: 15 amino acids. The V gene lost 1 base and the J gene lost 1 base, with 10 bases spanning the gap. Per the germline V gene, CDR1 is LNHDA and CDR2 is SQIVND (reference sequence). TCRdb's table, derived via immunoSEQ multiplex PCR, lists solely in-frame clones and lacks some. The sample contains roughly 100,000 clones, roughly 80% of which appear only once. The sample comprised peripheral blood. The chain uses TRBV19 and TRBJ1-1; a weak D match, TRBD1 (5 bases). The receptor comes from a woman between 65 and 79 years old with acute or convalescent COVID-19. The CDR3 DNA is TGTGCCAGTAGTATAGCGGGGGAGAAGAACACTGAAGCTTTCTTT. Translation: CASSIAGEKNTEAFF.